These T cell receptor beta chains were read from a single sample in a study of T cell repertoires in cytomegalovirus infection. MiXCR, run by TCRdb on the reads, gives a single entry per CDR3 protein. This sample has 700,000 to 950,000 distinct CDR3 sequences, with 32% found just once. No antigen is known for these receptors. The specimen was cultured CD8+ T cells from PBMCs, collected from culture after CMV antigen stimulation. The receptor source for this set is a human donor in good health (CMV status not recorded). Some clones in this sample may be carry-over from other donors' samples. Both conserved end residues are part of each CDR3. The order of the fields is CDR3 length, D gene, clone size, J gene, V gene, CDR3 protein, CDR3 DNA. The D gene is left open where the match is weak. The listing skips clone size in some rows; elsewhere it reads once, few, many or a size class.

16,TRBD2,NA,TRBJ2-1,TRBV9,CASSVASGESYNEQFF,TGTGCCAGCAGCGTAGCCAGCGGGGAATCCTACAATGAGCAGTTCTTC
16,TRBD1,many,TRBJ2-5,TRBV7-2,CASSPSRDRVQETQYF,TGTGCCAGCAGCCCGTCCCGGGACAGGGTCCAAGAGACCCAGTACTTC
14,TRBD1,once,TRBJ1-5,TRBV7-9,CASNKQGSGQPQHF,TGTGCCAGCAACAAACAGGGGTCGGGTCAGCCCCAGCATTTT
16,NA,NA,TRBJ1-5,TRBV12-5,CASGLVRVGGNQPQHF,TGTGCTAGTGGTTTGGTACGGGTGGGGGGCAATCAGCCCCAGCATTTT
14,NA,many,TRBJ1-2,TRBV15,CATSRDPSGYGYTF,TGTGCCACCAGCAGAGATCCGTCGGGCTATGGCTACACCTTC
14,NA,NA,TRBJ2-2,TRBV28,CASSLVGLGGELFF,TGTGCCAGCAGCTTAGTGGGTCTCGGCGGGGAGCTGTTTTTT
17,NA,NA,TRBJ2-2,TRBV6-5,CASSYSRGYANTGELFF,TGTGCCAGCAGTTACTCAAGGGGGTACGCGAACACCGGGGAGCTGTTTTTT
14,NA,few,TRBJ1-1,TRBV4-1,CASSQLGQGTEAFF,TGCGCCAGCAGCCAACTTGGTCAGGGGACTGAAGCTTTCTTT
14,NA,NA,TRBJ2-3,TRBV6-2/TRBV6-3,CASSYLPPSDTQYF,TGTGCCAGCAGTTACCTTCCCCCTTCAGATACGCAGTATTTT
14,NA,few,TRBJ1-2,TRBV12-3/TRBV12-4,CASSPKQWAYGYTF,TGTGCCAGCAGTCCCAAACAGTGGGCCTATGGCTACACCTTC
19,TRBD1,few,TRBJ2-6,TRBV6-5,CASSYVVGQGAAGANVLTF,TGTGCCAGCAGTTACGTCGTAGGTCAGGGGGCAGCTGGGGCCAACGTCCTGACTTTC
15,NA,NA,TRBJ2-2,TRBV4-2,CASSQGWGTGGELFF,TGTGCCAGCAGCCAAGGGTGGGGAACAGGCGGGGAGCTGTTTTTT
17,TRBD2,NA,TRBJ2-2,TRBV7-9,CASSSTSGGVLPGELFF,TGTGCCAGCAGCTCGACTAGCGGGGGGGTACTCCCCGGGGAGCTGTTTTTT
16,TRBD2,few,TRBJ2-3,TRBV5-8,CASSLDGTGGTDTQYF,TGTGCCAGCAGCTTGGATGGAACGGGGGGAACAGATACGCAGTATTTT
11,NA,NA,TRBJ1-1,TRBV2,CASSDAGEAFF,TGTGCCAGCAGTGATGCGGGTGAAGCTTTCTTT
14,TRBD1,NA,TRBJ1-2,TRBV19,CASSPGRGDYGYTF,TGTGCCAGTAGTCCCGGCAGGGGGGACTATGGCTACACCTTC
16,TRBD2,NA,TRBJ2-2,TRBV18,CASSSTAGGNTGELFF,TGTGCCAGCTCATCAACCGCGGGGGGGAACACCGGGGAGCTGTTTTTT
14,TRBD1,few,TRBJ1-5,TRBV7-8,CASSSGGEPQPQHF,TGTGCCAGCAGCTCAGGGGGGGAGCCTCAGCCCCAGCATTTT
16,NA,many,TRBJ2-1,TRBV6-2/TRBV6-3,CASSYSSGPSYNEQFF,TGTGCCAGCAGTTACTCGTCAGGCCCTTCCTACAATGAGCAGTTCTTC
16,TRBD1,NA,TRBJ1-2,TRBV5-8,CASIVTGPLNRYGYTF,TGTGCCAGCATTGTGACAGGGCCGCTCAATCGCTATGGCTACACCTTC
14,NA,NA,TRBJ1-1,TRBV11-2,CASSFSGLGTEAFF,TGTGCCAGCAGCTTCTCAGGGTTGGGCACTGAAGCTTTCTTT
15,TRBD1,few,TRBJ2-1,TRBV27,CASSQGGSLYNEQFF,TGTGCCAGCAGTCAAGGGGGCAGTCTTTACAATGAGCAGTTCTTC
12,NA,NA,TRBJ1-4,TRBV19,CASIGLPEKLFF,TGTGCCAGTATCGGGCTTCCTGAAAAACTGTTTTTT
15,NA,many,TRBJ1-5,TRBV7-6,CASSLYPVGNQPQHF,TGTGCCAGCAGCTTATACCCCGTGGGCAATCAGCCCCAGCATTTT
12,NA,few,TRBJ1-2,TRBV2,CASSGGNYGYTF,TGTGCCAGCAGTGGGGGGAACTATGGCTACACCTTC
16,NA,few,TRBJ1-5,TRBV2,CASSDFGAGGVQPQHF,TGTGCCAGCAGTGACTTCGGGGCGGGGGGCGTTCAGCCCCAGCATTTT
15,NA,many,TRBJ2-1,TRBV11-2,CASSLGWSSYNEQFF,TGTGCCAGCAGCTTGGGGTGGAGCTCCTACAATGAGCAGTTCTTC
14,TRBD1,NA,TRBJ2-1,TRBV5-1,CASSLGQGMDEQFF,TGCGCCAGCAGCCTCGGACAGGGGATGGATGAGCAGTTCTTC
11,NA,few,TRBJ2-6,TRBV12-3/TRBV12-4,CASGPPTVLTF,TGTGCCAGCGGCCCACCCACCGTCCTGACTTTC
15,NA,NA,TRBJ1-1,TRBV4-1,CASSQGSKGNTEAFF,TGCGCCAGCAGCCAAGGGTCCAAGGGGAACACTGAAGCTTTCTTT
12,TRBD1,NA,TRBJ2-1,TRBV29-1,CSVGDSPREQFF,TGCAGCGTTGGGGACAGTCCGAGGGAGCAGTTCTTC
20,TRBD2,NA,TRBJ2-5,TRBV7-3,CASSFRHPLDRPGGGETQYF,TGTGCCAGCAGCTTCAGACACCCCCTCGACCGGCCGGGGGGGGGAGAGACCCAGTACTTC
19,NA,NA,TRBJ1-2,TRBV6-6,CASSRVGDQGSLLFYGYTF,TGTGCCAGCAGCCGGGTTGGGGATCAGGGGTCTCTCCTCTTCTATGGCTACACCTTC
14,NA,NA,TRBJ1-5,TRBV27,CANSLLGTLQPQHF,TGTGCCAACAGTTTATTGGGTACACTCCAGCCCCAGCATTTT
12,NA,few,TRBJ2-4,TRBV6-2/TRBV6-3,CASSYSVNIQYF,TGTGCCAGCAGTTACTCCGTAAACATTCAGTACTTC
14,NA,few,TRBJ2-5,TRBV5-6,CASRSRLYQETQYF,TGTGCCAGCAGGTCGAGGTTGTACCAAGAGACCCAGTACTTC
16,NA,few,TRBJ2-2,TRBV24-1,CATSGGENTPTGELFF,TGTGCCACCAGTGGTGGCGAAAATACCCCCACCGGGGAGCTGTTTTTT
14,NA,few,TRBJ2-7,TRBV6-5,CASSFQGPSYEQYF,TGTGCCAGCAGTTTTCAGGGCCCCTCCTACGAGCAGTACTTC
13,NA,NA,TRBJ2-1,TRBV20-1,CSARGIWGNEQFF,TGCAGTGCTAGGGGGATTTGGGGGAATGAGCAGTTCTTC
15,NA,NA,TRBJ1-2,TRBV7-6,CASSPRDGGVYGYTF,TGTGCCAGCAGCCCCCGGGACGGCGGGGTCTATGGCTACACCTTC
15,NA,many,TRBJ2-1,TRBV7-8,CASSIREPRGNEQFF,TGTGCCAGCAGCATCCGGGAGCCCCGGGGGAATGAGCAGTTCTTC
14,NA,few,TRBJ1-5,TRBV27,CASSLSKRSQPQHF,TGTGCCAGCAGTTTATCGAAACGGAGTCAGCCCCAGCATTTT
16,TRBD1,many,TRBJ1-1,TRBV7-8,CASSLGGQGPDTEAFF,TGTGCCAGCAGCTTGGGGGGACAGGGGCCAGACACTGAAGCTTTCTTT
16,NA,NA,TRBJ2-1,TRBV27,CASSFTGRGTYNEQFF,TGTGCCAGCAGTTTCACAGGGAGGGGAACCTACAATGAGCAGTTCTTC
17,NA,NA,TRBJ1-2,TRBV9,CASSVTREEAPGSGYTF,TGTGCCAGCAGCGTCACCCGAGAAGAGGCCCCCGGTAGCGGCTACACCTTC
14,TRBD1,few,TRBJ1-5,TRBV6-1,CASYLTGDGQPQHF,TGTGCCAGCTACCTGACAGGGGATGGGCAGCCCCAGCATTTT
18,NA,NA,TRBJ2-2,TRBV7-3,CASSLLGRTERVTGELFF,TGTGCCAGCAGCTTATTAGGGAGGACAGAACGGGTCACCGGGGAGCTGTTTTTT
13,NA,NA,TRBJ2-7,TRBV27,CASSLLGETEQYF,TGTGCCAGCAGTTTACTGGGGGAGACCGAGCAGTACTTC